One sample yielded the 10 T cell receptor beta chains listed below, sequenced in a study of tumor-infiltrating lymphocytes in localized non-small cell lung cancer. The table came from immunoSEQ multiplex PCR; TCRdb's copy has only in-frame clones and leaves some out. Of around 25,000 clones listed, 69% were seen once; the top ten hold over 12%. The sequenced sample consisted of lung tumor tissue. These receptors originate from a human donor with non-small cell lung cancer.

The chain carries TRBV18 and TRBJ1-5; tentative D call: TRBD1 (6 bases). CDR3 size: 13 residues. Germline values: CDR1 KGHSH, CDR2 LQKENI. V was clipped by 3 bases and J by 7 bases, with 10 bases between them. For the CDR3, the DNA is TGTGCCAGCTCACCGACAGGCAGGCAGCCCCAGCATTTT. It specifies CASSPTGRQPQHF.

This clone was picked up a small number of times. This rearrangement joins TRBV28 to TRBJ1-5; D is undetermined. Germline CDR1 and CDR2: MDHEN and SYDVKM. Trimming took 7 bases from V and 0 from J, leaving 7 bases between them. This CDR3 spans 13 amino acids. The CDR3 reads CASTDYSNQPQHF. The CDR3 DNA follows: TGTGCCAGCACGGATTATAGCAATCAGCCCCAGCATTTT. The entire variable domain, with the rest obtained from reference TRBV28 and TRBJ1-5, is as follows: DVKVTQSSRYLVKRTGEKVFLECVQDMDHENMFWYRQDPGLGLRLIYFSYDVKMKEKGDIPEGYSVSREKKERFSLILESASTNQTSMYLCASTDYSNQPQHFGDGTRLSIL.

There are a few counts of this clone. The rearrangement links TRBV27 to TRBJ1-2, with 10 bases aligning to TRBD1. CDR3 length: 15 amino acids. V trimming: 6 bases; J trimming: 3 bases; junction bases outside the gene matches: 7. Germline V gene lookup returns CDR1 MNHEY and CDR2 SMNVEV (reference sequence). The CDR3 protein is CASRPDRGLDYGYTF. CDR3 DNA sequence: TGTGCCAGCAGGCCTGACAGGGGGCTTGACTATGGCTACACCTTC.

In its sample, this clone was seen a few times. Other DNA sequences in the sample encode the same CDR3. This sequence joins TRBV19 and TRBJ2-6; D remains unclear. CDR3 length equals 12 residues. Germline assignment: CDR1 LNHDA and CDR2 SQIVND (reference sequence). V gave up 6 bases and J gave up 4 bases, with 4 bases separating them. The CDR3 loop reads CASSSGANVLTF. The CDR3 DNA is TGTGCCAGTAGCTCCGGGGCCAACGTCCTGACTTTC.

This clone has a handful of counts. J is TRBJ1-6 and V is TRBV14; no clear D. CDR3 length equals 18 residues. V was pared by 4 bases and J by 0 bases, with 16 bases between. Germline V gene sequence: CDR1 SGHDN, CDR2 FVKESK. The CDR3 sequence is CASSLQRVSSSYNSPLHF. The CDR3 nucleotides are TGTGCCAGCAGCCTACAGCGGGTCTCGAGCTCCTATAATTCACCCCTCCACTTT.

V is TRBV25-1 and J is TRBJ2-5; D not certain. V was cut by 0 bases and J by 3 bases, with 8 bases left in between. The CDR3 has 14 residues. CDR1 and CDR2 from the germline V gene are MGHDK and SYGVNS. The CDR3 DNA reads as TGTGCCAGCAGTGAATATATAGCAGAAGAGACCCAGTACTTC. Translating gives CASSEYIAEETQYF.

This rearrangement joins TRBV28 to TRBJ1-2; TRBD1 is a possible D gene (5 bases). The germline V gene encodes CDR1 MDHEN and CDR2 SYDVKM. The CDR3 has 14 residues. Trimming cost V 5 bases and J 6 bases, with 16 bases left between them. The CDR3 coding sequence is TGTGCCAGCAGTCCCCCCCAGACAGAGCATGGCTACACCTTC. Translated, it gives CASSPPQTEHGYTF.

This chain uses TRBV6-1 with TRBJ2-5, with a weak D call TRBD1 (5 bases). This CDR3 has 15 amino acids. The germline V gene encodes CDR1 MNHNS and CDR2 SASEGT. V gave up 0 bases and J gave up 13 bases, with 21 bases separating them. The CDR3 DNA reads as TGTGCCAGCAGTGAAGCTTCATTAGGGGCCGGGCGGTCGTACTTC. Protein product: CASSEASLGAGRSYF.

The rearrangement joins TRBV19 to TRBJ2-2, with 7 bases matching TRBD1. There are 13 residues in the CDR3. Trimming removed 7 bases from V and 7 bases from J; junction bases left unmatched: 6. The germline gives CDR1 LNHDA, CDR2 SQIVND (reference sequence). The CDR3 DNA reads TGTGCCAGTAACCAGGGGGAGCGCGGGGAGCTGTTTTTT. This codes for CASNQGERGELFF.

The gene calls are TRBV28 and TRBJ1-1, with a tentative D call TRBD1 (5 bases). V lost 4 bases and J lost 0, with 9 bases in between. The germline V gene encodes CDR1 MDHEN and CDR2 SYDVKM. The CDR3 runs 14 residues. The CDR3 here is CASSSGTVNTEAFF. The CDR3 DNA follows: TGTGCCAGCAGTTCCGGGACGGTGAACACTGAAGCTTTCTTT. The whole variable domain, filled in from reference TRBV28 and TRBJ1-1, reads DVKVTQSSRYLVKRTGEKVFLECVQDMDHENMFWYRQDPGLGLRLIYFSYDVKMKEKGDIPEGYSVSREKKERFSLILESASTNQTSMYLCASSSGTVNTEAFFGQGTRLTVV.